This entry lists 19 T cell receptor beta chains sequenced from one sample in a study of identical twins. One entry per CDR3 protein, called by TCRdb with MiXCR from the 5' RACE reads. The sample consists of roughly 540,000 distinct CDR3 sequences, 22% of them appearing once. The same sample was also studied in work on T cells expressing NK-cell markers.

Material for sequencing was CD4+ T cells sorted from blood. The source of these receptors is a woman under 30 in good health.

This clonotype was observed a handful of times. The chain combines TRBV10-3 with TRBJ1-3; weak D call: TRBD1 (6 bases). V lost 9 bases and J lost 3, with 9 bases in between. Germline V lookup: CDR1 ENHRY, CDR2 SYGVKD. The CDR3 is 12 residues long. CDR3 loop: CAIQGGGNTIYF. The CDR3 region has the DNA TGTGCCATACAGGGTGGTGGAAACACCATATATTTT.

CDR3 nucleotides: TGTGCCAGCAGTGAATATGGATATCCAAACACTGAAGCTTTCTTT. This encodes CASSEYGYPNTEAFF. This chain uses TRBV6-1 with TRBJ1-1, with unresolved D. V lost 2 bases to trimming and J lost 2 bases, with 12 bases between them. Germline V gene lookup returns CDR1 MNHNS and CDR2 SASEGT. The CDR3 is 15 residues long.

The rearrangement joins TRBV20-1 to TRBJ2-6; D is ambiguous. The CDR3 sequence is 15 residues long. Trimming stripped 1 base from V and 0 bases from J, with 7 bases between. CDR1 and CDR2 from the germline V gene are DFQATT and SNEGSKA (reference sequence). The CDR3 coding sequence is TGCAGTGCTAGAGGGGCACACTCTGGGGCCAACGTCCTGACTTTC. It encodes CSARGAHSGANVLTF.

This clonotype was counted between two and nine times. V and J are TRBV23-1 and TRBJ1-5, with D hard to call. TRBV23-1 is an ORF for which the function is uncertain. The CDR3 is made up of 16 amino acids. V was shortened by 7 bases and J by 6 bases, with 22 bases between the two germline ends. The CDR3 bases are TGCGCCAGCATCGAAGAGGCCTACCGTCGGGGTCAGCCCCAGCATTTT. This encodes CASIEEAYRRGQPQHF.

This clonotype occurred many times. The chain has TRBV12-3 or TRBV12-4 and TRBJ1-3, with D unclear. This CDR3 region has 12 residues. Between the trimmed V and J ends, which lost 6 bases and 4 bases, there was a span of 7 bases. The DNA of the CDR3 is TGTGCCAGCAGCTTTGGAGGAAACACCATATATTTT. It codes for CASSFGGNTIYF.

This chain joins TRBV20-1 and TRBJ1-5, with TRBD1 matching over 8 bases. J was trimmed by 2 bases and V by 0 bases; bases with no gene match: 18. This CDR3 region has 20 residues. CDR1 is DFQATT and CDR2 is SNEGSKA in the germline V gene (reference sequence). The CDR3 sequence: CSARDWATDRVGRGNQPQHF. CDR3 nucleotides: TGCAGTGCTAGAGATTGGGCCACGGACAGGGTAGGGCGTGGCAATCAGCCCCAGCATTTT.

This clonotype was seen more than once but under ten times. The V gene is TRBV7-2, the J gene TRBJ1-5; possibly TRBD1 for D (6 bases). CDR1 is SGHTA and CDR2 is FQGNSA in the germline V gene. This CDR3 has 15 amino acids. The germline V and J ends were trimmed by 4 bases and 1 base, with 11 bases remaining between them. Here the CDR3 DNA reads TGTGCCAGCAGCTACGGGGGCTGGAGCAATCAGCCCCAGCATTTT. It encodes CASSYGGWSNQPQHF.

Only a few counts were recorded for this clonotype. V and J are TRBV12-5 and TRBJ2-1; maybe TRBD1 (6 bases). The CDR3 consists of 13 residues. The V gene's germline CDR1 is LGHNT and CDR2 FRNRAP. V lost 8 bases to trimming and J lost 10 bases, with 18 bases between them. The CDR3 loop is CASSLFGQGEQFF. DNA for the CDR3: TGTGCTAGTTCACTATTCGGCCAGGGGGAGCAGTTCTTC.

The chain joins TRBV12-3 or TRBV12-4 to TRBJ1-2, with D hard to call. This CDR3 is 14 amino acids long. Trimming removed 2 bases at V and 4 bases at J, with 11 bases between. The CDR3 here is CASSLRVEVYGYTF. DNA for the CDR3: TGTGCCAGCAGTTTACGGGTAGAGGTCTATGGCTACACCTTC.

The chain recombines TRBV12-3 or TRBV12-4 with TRBJ2-7; D may be TRBD1 (5 bases). V lost 2 bases to trimming and J lost 3 bases, with 8 bases between them. The CDR3 is made up of 13 amino acids. CDR3 nucleotide sequence: TGTGCCAGCAGTTTAAGTCAGGGCTACGAGCAGTACTTC. This encodes CASSLSQGYEQYF.

The chain couples TRBV6-5 to TRBJ2-5; 8 bases map to TRBD1. J gave up 5 bases and V 0 bases, and 11 bases lay outside the gene matches. Germline CDR1 MNHEY, CDR2 SVGAGI. The CDR3 totals 17 residues. The CDR3 is CASSYSILQGAEETQYF. The CDR3 DNA sequence: TGTGCCAGCAGTTACTCGATCCTGCAGGGGGCCGAGGAGACCCAGTACTTC.

The chain has TRBV13 and TRBJ2-1, with no clear D. The germline V and J ends were trimmed by 1 base and 6 bases, with 10 bases remaining between them. In germline, CDR1 is PRHDT, CDR2 FYEKMQ (reference sequence). The CDR3 is 14 amino acids. The CDR3 sequence is CASSLDPQSNEQFF. CDR3 sequence (DNA): TGTGCCAGCAGCTTAGACCCCCAGAGCAATGAGCAGTTCTTC.

In its sample, this clonotype was seen many times. The chain is built from TRBV20-1 and TRBJ1-1; D gene uncertain. The V and J ends lost 0 bases and 6 bases respectively, with 5 bases between them. Germline CDR1 DFQATT, CDR2 SNEGSKA (reference sequence). The CDR3 length is 11 residues. CDR3 coding DNA: TGCAGTGCTAGAGATCTTTCTGAAGCTTTCTTT. Its protein is CSARDLSEAFF.

This clonotype came up a few times. The chain recombines TRBV7-9 with TRBJ2-7, with TRBD2 matching over 8 bases. The CDR3 totals 14 residues. Losses at the gene ends were 5 bases for V and 6 bases for J; bases not matched to a gene: 9. Per the germline V gene, CDR1 is SEHNR and CDR2 is FQNEAQ (reference sequence). CDR3 DNA: TGTGCCAGCAGCCCCTTAGCGGGACCGCGCGAGCAGTACTTC. Its protein is CASSPLAGPREQYF.

This clonotype came up a few times. The rearrangement uses TRBV19 and TRBJ2-7; D is perhaps TRBD2 (6 bases). The ends were cut back, 6 bases at V and 5 bases at J, with 17 bases in the middle. The CDR3 runs 14 residues. The germline V gene encodes CDR1 LNHDA and CDR2 SQIVND (reference sequence). The CDR3 protein is CASSVQEGWDEQYF. CDR3 sequence (DNA): TGTGCCAGTAGCGTTCAGGAGGGTTGGGACGAGCAGTACTTC.

In this sample, this clonotype turned up a few times. The chain couples TRBV7-2 to TRBJ1-4; 9 bases are a match to TRBD1. Per the germline V gene, CDR1 is SGHTA and CDR2 is FQGNSA. V shed 5 bases, J shed 6 bases, and the junction held 7 bases outside the gene matches. The CDR3 is 15 residues long. The CDR3 protein is CASSLTGGIYEKLFF. Written as DNA, the CDR3 is TGTGCCAGCAGCCTAACAGGGGGCATATATGAAAAACTGTTTTTT.

This CDR3 is CASRSGQGAANEKLFF. The DNA for the CDR3 is TGTGCCAGCAGGTCGGGACAGGGGGCTGCTAATGAAAAACTGTTTTTT. The rearrangement joins TRBV6-1 to TRBJ1-4; TRBD1 aligns across 12 bases. The ends lost 6 bases at V and 3 bases at J; junction bases unmatched: 5. The germline gives CDR1 MNHNS, CDR2 SASEGT. The CDR3 sequence is 16 residues long.

The chain couples TRBV6-5 to TRBJ2-7, with TRBD2 as a possible D gene (5 bases). The CDR3 contains 14 residues. Germline loops: CDR1 MNHEY, CDR2 SVGAGI. Trimming left V 2 bases short and J 5 bases short, with 13 bases between. The CDR3 sequence is CASSYKFGVHEQYF. CDR3 sequence (DNA): TGTGCCAGCAGTTACAAGTTCGGGGTCCACGAGCAGTACTTC.

This clonotype has at least ten counts. The V call is TRBV27, the J call TRBJ2-1; the D call may be TRBD1 or TRBD2 (5 bases each). The germline CDR1 and CDR2 sequences are MNHEY and SMNVEV (reference sequence). V was trimmed by 2 bases and J by 5 bases, leaving 13 bases between them. The CDR3 is 15 residues long. In DNA form, the CDR3 reads TGTGCCAGCAGTTTAAGACAAGTGGGACACAATGAGCAGTTCTTC. It specifies CASSLRQVGHNEQFF.